This T cell receptor (beta chain) was recorded in a study of T cell repertoires in cytomegalovirus infection. Turning to the study itself: Use of recently identified HLA-C-restricted and well-studied HLA-B-restricted CMV epitopes was part of the study. Broader study findings: Carriers of CMV and the relevant HLA type were discriminated by public TCR beta frequency. Within the response measured ex vivo, HLA-C-restricted CMV-specific TCR beta clonotypes were dominant.

CDR1 and CDR2 (germline): SGHVT, SQSDAQ. The CDR3 spans 18 residues. Points on this clonotype: The target antigen is unknown. A junction end diverges from the germline sequence, so it may reflect a read error.

From the reads, TCRdb called clonotypes with MiXCR, one entry per CDR3 protein. The sample holds some 800,000 distinct CDR3 sequences; approximately 32% are singletons and the top ten take less than 15%. This specimen was cultured CD8+ T cells from PBMCs, taken from culture after CMV antigen stimulation. The sequence was collected from a human donor in good health (CMV status not recorded). Some clones in this sample may be carry-over from other donors' samples. The chain is built from TRBV7-4 and TRBJ2-5, with D maybe TRBD1 (6 bases). The DNA of the CDR3 is TGTGCCAGCAGATTAGCTGGGGACACCCACCCCACACAAGAGACCCAGTACTTC. Translating gives CASRLAGDTHPTQETQYF.